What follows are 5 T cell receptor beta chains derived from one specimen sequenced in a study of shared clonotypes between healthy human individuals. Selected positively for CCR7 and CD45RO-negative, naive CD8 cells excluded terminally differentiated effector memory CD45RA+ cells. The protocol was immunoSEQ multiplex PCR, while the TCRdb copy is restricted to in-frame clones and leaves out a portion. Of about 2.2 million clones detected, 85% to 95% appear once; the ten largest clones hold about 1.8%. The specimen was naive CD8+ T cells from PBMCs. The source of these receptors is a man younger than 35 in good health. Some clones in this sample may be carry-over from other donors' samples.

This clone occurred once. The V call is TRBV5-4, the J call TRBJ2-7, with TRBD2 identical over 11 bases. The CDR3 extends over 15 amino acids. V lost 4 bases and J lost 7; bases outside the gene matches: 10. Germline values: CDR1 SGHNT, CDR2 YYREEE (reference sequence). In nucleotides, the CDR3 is TGTGCCAGCAGCACACTAGCGGGAGCGGTGGGGGAGCAGTACTTC. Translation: CASSTLAGAVGEQYF.

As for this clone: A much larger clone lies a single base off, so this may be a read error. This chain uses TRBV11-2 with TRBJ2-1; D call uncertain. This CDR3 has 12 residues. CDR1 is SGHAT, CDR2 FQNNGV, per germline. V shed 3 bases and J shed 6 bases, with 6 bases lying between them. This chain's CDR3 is CASSFVLNEQFF. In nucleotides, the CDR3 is TGTGCCAGCAGCTTTGTTCTCAATGAGCAGTTCTTC.

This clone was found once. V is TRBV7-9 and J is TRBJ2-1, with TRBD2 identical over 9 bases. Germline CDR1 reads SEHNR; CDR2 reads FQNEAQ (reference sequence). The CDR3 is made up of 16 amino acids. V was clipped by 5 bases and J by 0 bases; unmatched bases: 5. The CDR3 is CASSPRTSDSYNEQFF. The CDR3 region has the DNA TGTGCCAGCAGCCCCCGGACTAGCGACTCCTACAATGAGCAGTTCTTC.

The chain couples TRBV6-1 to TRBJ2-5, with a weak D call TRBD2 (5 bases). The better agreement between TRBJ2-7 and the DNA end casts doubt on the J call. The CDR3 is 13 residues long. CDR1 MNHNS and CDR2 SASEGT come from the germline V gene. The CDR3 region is CASRALASYEQYF. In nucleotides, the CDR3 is TGTGCCAGTAGGGCTCTAGCTTCCTACGAGCAGTACTTC.

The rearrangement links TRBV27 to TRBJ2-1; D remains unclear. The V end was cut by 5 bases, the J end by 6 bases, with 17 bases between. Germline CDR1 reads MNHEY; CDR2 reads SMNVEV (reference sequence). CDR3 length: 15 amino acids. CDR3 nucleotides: TGTGCCAGCAGTGCCCAGAGACCATGGGCCAATGAGCAGTTCTTC. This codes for CASSAQRPWANEQFF.